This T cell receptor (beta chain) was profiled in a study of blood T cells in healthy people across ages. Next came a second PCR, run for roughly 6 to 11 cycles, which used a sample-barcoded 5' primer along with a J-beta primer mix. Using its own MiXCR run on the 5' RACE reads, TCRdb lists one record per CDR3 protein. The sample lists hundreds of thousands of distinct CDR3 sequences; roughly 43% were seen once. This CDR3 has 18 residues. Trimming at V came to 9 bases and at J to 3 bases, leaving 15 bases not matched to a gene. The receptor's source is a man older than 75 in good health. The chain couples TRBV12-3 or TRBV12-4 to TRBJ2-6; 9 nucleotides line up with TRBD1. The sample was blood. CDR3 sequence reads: CASTQNRGRLVGANVLTF. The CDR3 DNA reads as TGTGCCAGTACTCAAAACAGGGGGCGCTTGGTTGGGGCCAACGTCCTGACTTTC.